The 5 T cell receptor beta chains in this list originate from one sample, sequenced in a study of T cell responses to AZD1222 COVID-19 vaccine. TCRdb's copy holds only in-frame clones and misses some; the assay was immunoSEQ multiplex PCR. The top ten hold 1.1% to 1.5% of the sample, which has 150,000 or so clones, 85% to 95% seen once. The sequencing here drew on peripheral blood, taken on day 0 of AZD1222 vaccination. Receptors were obtained from an adult in good health.

DNA for the CDR3: TGTGCCAGCAGTCAAGCGGAGGGCACAGATACGCAGTATTTT. Its translation is CASSQAEGTDTQYF. The V and J genes are TRBV25-1 and TRBJ2-3, with D tentatively TRBD2 (5 bases). V was trimmed by 5 bases and J by 1 base, leaving 10 bases between them. The germline V gene encodes CDR1 MGHDK and CDR2 SYGVNS. This CDR3 spans 14 amino acids.

This sequence joins TRBV7-2 and TRBJ1-5, with D perhaps TRBD1 (5 bases). The CDR3 sequence is 17 residues long. Germline V gene sequence: CDR1 SGHTA, CDR2 FQGNSA. V was clipped by 5 bases and J by 6 bases, with 23 bases between them. The CDR3 coding sequence is TGTGCCAGCAGCCAGAGCGGGACCCAAGGAGCGGGTCAGCCCCAGCATTTT. Its protein is CASSQSGTQGAGQPQHF. Full variable domain (missing parts from reference TRBV7-2 and TRBJ1-5): GAGVSQSPSNKVTEKGKDVELRCDPISGHTALYWYRQSLGQGLEFLIYFQGNSAPDKSGLPSDRFSAERTGGSVSTLTIQRTQQEDSAVYLCASSQSGTQGAGQPQHFGDGTRLSIL.

J is TRBJ2-5 and V is TRBV9, with D hard to call. The CDR3 covers 14 residues. V lost 0 bases, J lost 4 bases, and 10 bases lay in between. CDR1 and CDR2 (germline): SGDLS, YYNGEE. CDR3 DNA sequence: TGTGCCAGCAGCGTAGGTCCAGTACGAGAGACCCAGTACTTC. Its translation: CASSVGPVRETQYF.

The table lists this clone with a few counts. V gene TRBV28 combines with J gene TRBJ2-6; D is uncertain. V lost 6 bases and J 1 base, leaving 10 bases between the germline ends. Per germline, CDR1 MDHEN and CDR2 SYDVKM. The CDR3 runs to 15 residues. The DNA for the CDR3 is TGTGCCAGCAGATCGCCCTCGTCTGGGGCCAACGTCCTGACTTTC. Translating gives CASRSPSSGANVLTF.

The J gene is TRBJ2-7, the V gene TRBV3-1 (or the pseudogene TRBV3-2), with TRBD1 as a possible D gene (5 bases). Trimming pared 0 bases from V and 6 bases from J, leaving 9 bases between. This CDR3 has 13 amino acids. CDR1 and CDR2 from the germline V gene are LGHDT and YNNKEL (reference sequence). The CDR3 loop reads CASSQDGAGEQYF. The CDR3 DNA follows: TGTGCCAGCAGCCAAGATGGGGCCGGCGAGCAGTACTTC.